Shown below are 14 T cell receptor beta chains from a single sample sequenced in a study of T cell responses to AZD1222 COVID-19 vaccine. Clones were read by immunoSEQ multiplex PCR, and TCRdb kept only the in-frame ones, dropping some. This table has about 160,000 clones, 90% to 95% appearing once. This sample comprised peripheral blood, obtained on day 0 of AZD1222 vaccination. The receptors shown here come from an adult in good health.

The chain recombines TRBV19 with TRBJ1-3; the D gene is possibly TRBD1 (6 bases). Trimming removed 5 bases from V and 2 bases from J, with 16 bases in between. The CDR3 spans 16 residues. Germline V gene sequence: CDR1 LNHDA, CDR2 SQIVND (reference sequence). The CDR3 here is CASSPRGQTPGNTIYF. The CDR3 DNA reads TGTGCCAGTAGTCCGCGTGGACAGACCCCTGGAAACACCATATATTTT.

This chain connects TRBV21-1 to TRBJ1-1. TRBV21-1 constitutes a pseudogene. The CDR3 has 13 residues. The CDR3 loop is CASSKVGPTEAFF. Written as DNA, the CDR3 is TGTGCCAGCAGCAAAGTTGGTCCCACTGAAGCTTTCTTT.

The genes are TRBV2 and TRBJ1-2; 7 bases match TRBD1. Germline CDR1 SNHLY, CDR2 FYNNEI. Trimming removed 6 bases from V and 5 bases from J; junction bases left unmatched: 6. This CDR3 spans 13 amino acids. The CDR3 sequence is CASSGTAIYGYTF. CDR3 in DNA: TGTGCCAGCAGCGGGACAGCCATATATGGCTACACCTTC.

The chain combines TRBV7-2 with TRBJ2-7, with D unresolved. The CDR3 extends over 13 amino acids. V was clipped by 5 bases and J by 2 bases, with 10 bases between them. The germline CDR1 and CDR2 sequences are SGHTA and FQGNSA. CDR3 sequence: CASSHPQPYEQYF. As DNA, the CDR3 is TGTGCCAGCAGCCACCCCCAGCCCTACGAGCAGTACTTC.

This clone occurred once. V gene TRBV29-1 combines with J gene TRBJ2-7; D possibly matches TRBD1 or TRBD2 (5 bases each). Trimming removed 4 bases from V and 3 bases from J, with 13 bases in between. Germline V gene sequence: CDR1 SQVTM, CDR2 ANQGSEA. The CDR3 loop spans 13 amino acids. CDR3 DNA: TGCAGCGTTGGTTGGGGGACGGGCTACGAGCAGTACTTC. It is translated as CSVGWGTGYEQYF.

This clone was found a few times. The DNA for the CDR3 is TGTGCCAGCAGCTTCACCGGACGGGGCTCCTACGAGCAGTACTTC. Translated: CASSFTGRGSYEQYF. The chain couples TRBV7-2 to TRBJ2-7; possible D gene TRBD2, 5 bases. The V end lost 3 bases, the J end lost 0 bases, and 12 bases lay between the germline ends. This CDR3 spans 15 amino acids. Germline loops: CDR1 SGHTA, CDR2 FQGNSA.

This clone was observed once. The chain carries TRBV6-2 or TRBV6-3 and TRBJ2-1; TRBD2 aligns across 8 bases. V lost 2 bases, J lost 3 bases, and 9 bases stayed unmatched. The CDR3 spans 17 residues. CDR1 MNHEY and CDR2 SVGEGT come from the germline V gene. This chain's CDR3 is CASSYQGPGLGYNEQFF. CDR3 in DNA: TGTGCCAGCAGTTACCAAGGCCCGGGACTAGGCTACAATGAGCAGTTCTTC.

The chain is built from TRBV30 and TRBJ2-7, with D possibly called TRBD1 or TRBD2 (5 bases each). Germline V gene sequence: CDR1 GTSNPN, CDR2 SVGIG (reference sequence). Trimming shortened V by 0 bases and J by 5 bases, and 14 bases separated the two germline ends. This CDR3 is 14 amino acids long. The CDR3 bases are TGTGCCTGGAGTGTACTAGGGTGGGGGAACGAGCAGTACTTC. It specifies CAWSVLGWGNEQYF. Variable domain in full (rest from reference TRBV30 and TRBJ2-7): SQTIHQWPATLVQPVGSPLSLECTVEGTSNPNLYWYRQAAGRGLQLLFYSVGIGQISSEVPQNLSASRPQDRQFILSSKKLLLSDSGFYLCAWSVLGWGNEQYFGPGTRLTVT.

The rearrangement uses TRBV5-1 and TRBJ1-6; 10 positions match TRBD1. The CDR3 spans 17 residues. Unmatched junction bases numbered 13, after V lost 4 bases and J lost 9 bases. Germline-derived CDR1 and CDR2 are SGHRS and YFSETQ. The CDR3 protein is CASSPGSWDRGSSPLHF. The CDR3 nucleotides read TGCGCCAGCAGCCCCGGATCGTGGGACAGGGGTAGTTCACCCCTCCACTTT.

The CDR3 reads CAWDGLSYNEQFF. The CDR3 DNA follows: TGTGCCTGGGATGGGCTATCCTACAATGAGCAGTTCTTC. This chain links TRBV30 with TRBJ2-1, with D unresolved. The CDR3 runs to 13 residues. The germline V and J ends were trimmed by 5 bases and 1 base, with 9 bases remaining between them. Looked up from germline, CDR1 is GTSNPN and CDR2 is SVGIG (reference sequence). Drawing the rest from reference TRBV30 and TRBJ2-1, the complete variable domain is SQTIHQWPATLVQPVGSPLSLECTVEGTSNPNLYWYRQAAGRGLQLLFYSVGIGQISSEVPQNLSASRPQDRQFILSSKKLLLSDSGFYLCAWDGLSYNEQFFGPGTRLTVL.

This clone was observed a single time. J is TRBJ1-5 and V is TRBV6-1; no firm D call. In germline, CDR1 is MNHNS, CDR2 SASEGT. The ends were cut back, 0 bases at V and 6 bases at J, with 6 bases in the middle. CDR3 length: 13 amino acids. DNA for the CDR3: TGTGCCAGCAGTGAAGCCTTGGTTCAGCCCCAGCATTTT. This translates into CASSEALVQPQHF.

The V gene is TRBV28, the J gene TRBJ2-1, with 12 bases fitting TRBD1. CDR3 length equals 15 residues. Germline trimming cut 3 bases from V and 7 bases from J; bases unmatched to any gene: 4. Germline lookup yields CDR1 MDHEN and CDR2 SYDVKM. CDR3 nucleotide sequence: TGTGCCAGCAGTTTGGGACAGGGGGCGACGAATGAGCAGTTCTTC. Protein product: CASSLGQGATNEQFF.

V usage is TRBV7-3 and J usage is TRBJ1-1, with unresolved D. Per germline, CDR1 SGHTA and CDR2 FQGTGA. The CDR3 length is 13 residues. Trimming took 4 bases from V and 2 from J, leaving 8 bases between them. The CDR3 protein is CASSYGLNTEAFF. The CDR3 DNA follows: TGTGCCAGCAGCTATGGCCTCAACACTGAAGCTTTCTTT.

This chain uses TRBV9 with TRBJ1-2; D is perhaps TRBD1 (5 bases). The ends were cut back, 0 bases at V and 7 bases at J, with 10 bases in the middle. Germline assignment: CDR1 SGDLS and CDR2 YYNGEE. The CDR3 runs to 13 residues. Here the CDR3 DNA reads TGTGCCAGCAGCGTAGCAGGGAAATTTGGCTACACCTTC. It is translated as CASSVAGKFGYTF.